This T cell receptor beta chain was identified during a study of identical twins. Via MiXCR, TCRdb re-called the 5' RACE reads, giving one row per CDR3 protein. The sample lists about 530,000 distinct CDR3 sequences, approximately 16% occurring once. The CDR3 contains 14 residues. The V gene's germline CDR1 is MDHEN and CDR2 SYDVKM. The V gene lost 5 bases and the J gene lost 6 bases, with 13 bases spanning the gap. Study-level points and caveats: Because invariant MAIT and iNKT cells could be present, zero-insertion analyses could be partly confounded.

This clonotype turned up a few times. Its cognate antigen is unknown. These data were also reused for a study on yellow fever vaccine responses in identical twins.

This TCR came from a woman aged 18-35 years in good health. Sequenced input: CD4+ T cells sorted from blood. The chain combines TRBV28 with TRBJ1-4; possibly TRBD1 for D (5 bases). CDR3 amino acids: CASSPGTIDEKLFF. The CDR3 coding sequence is TGTGCCAGCAGTCCCGGGACCATCGATGAAAAACTGTTTTTT.